A single sample gave rise to the 23 T cell receptor beta chains below, sequenced in a study of T cell clones after liver transplantation. The assay was immunoSEQ multiplex PCR, and TCRdb's table has in-frame clones only and misses some. The sample contains more than 75,000 clones, about 82% of which appear only once. The sample in question was CD4+ T cells from blood, obtained around 42 months after liver transplant. The receptors originated from a human patient who received a liver transplant. Certain T cells may be donor cells from the graft.

The V gene is TRBV6-4, the J gene TRBJ2-7, with 9 bases identical to TRBD2. The ends lost 0 bases at V and 5 bases at J; junction bases unmatched: 20. CDR1 and CDR2 from the germline V gene are MRHNA and SNTAGT. The CDR3 is made up of 20 amino acids. CDR3 nucleotide sequence: TGTGCCAGCAGTGACTCTATCGGTCCGATGGCGGGAGGGCCCACTCACGAGCAGTACTTC. Translation: CASSDSIGPMAGGPTHEQYF.

The chain combines TRBV27 with TRBJ1-2, with no clear D. The CDR3 runs 16 residues. Trimming left V 1 base short and J 3 bases short, with 15 bases between. Per germline, CDR1 MNHEY and CDR2 SMNVEV (reference sequence). In nucleotides, the CDR3 is TGTGCCAGCAGTTTATTGGGGATGGGTCGTGACTATGGCTACACCTTC. Translated, it gives CASSLLGMGRDYGYTF.

This chain uses TRBV20-1 with TRBJ2-1; D is unresolved. This CDR3 has 11 amino acids. V lost 1 base and J 9 bases, leaving 7 bases between the germline ends. In germline, CDR1 is DFQATT, CDR2 SNEGSKA (reference sequence). The CDR3 loop is CSARGAAEQFF. CDR3 DNA: TGCAGTGCTAGAGGCGCCGCTGAGCAGTTCTTC.

The table lists this clone with a count of one. The chain is built from TRBV5-1 and TRBJ2-5, with D tentatively TRBD2 (6 bases). Germline V lookup: CDR1 SGHRS, CDR2 YFSETQ. Trimming pared 4 bases from V and 5 bases from J, leaving 15 bases between. This CDR3 contains 14 residues. The DNA of the CDR3 is TGCGCCAGCAGCGCAGGGACTGCGTGGGAGACCCAGTACTTC. It codes for CASSAGTAWETQYF.

This clone has just one count. The chain employs TRBV5-4 and TRBJ2-2; the D gene is possibly TRBD2 (6 bases). Trimming pared 3 bases from V and 1 base from J, leaving 13 bases between. CDR1 SGHNT and CDR2 YYREEE come from the germline V gene (reference sequence). The CDR3 extends over 16 amino acids. The CDR3 loop is CASSSAGRRNTGELFF. CDR3 coding DNA: TGTGCCAGCAGCTCCGCGGGACGGAGGAACACCGGGGAGCTGTTTTTT.

This clone was counted between two and nine times. V and J are TRBV9 and TRBJ1-2; 8 nucleotides align to TRBD1. The germline gives CDR1 SGDLS, CDR2 YYNGEE. The CDR3 spans 15 residues. With V trimmed by 2 bases and J by 8 bases, 11 bases remained unmatched. The CDR3 here is CASSVHPGQVEGYTF. Written as DNA, the CDR3 is TGTGCCAGCAGCGTCCACCCGGGACAGGTTGAGGGCTACACCTTC.

This clone was counted a single time. CDR3 DNA sequence: TGTGCCAGCAGTGAAGCGATCGGGGCAGGTGGCGAAAAACTGTTTTTT. Translation gives CASSEAIGAGGEKLFF. The chain combines TRBV6-1 with TRBJ1-4; possible D gene TRBD1, 5 bases. V dropped 0 bases and J dropped 8 bases, with 16 bases sitting between them. The CDR3 is made up of 16 amino acids. Germline V lookup: CDR1 MNHNS, CDR2 SASEGT.

V gene TRBV5-6 combines with J gene TRBJ2-7, with 13 positions matching TRBD2. The CDR3 is made up of 15 amino acids. Germline V lookup: CDR1 SGHDT, CDR2 YYEEEE. Trimming took 0 bases from V and 4 from J; bases not matched to a gene: 1. In nucleotides, the CDR3 is TGTGCCAGCAGCTTGGGGACTAGCGGGAGTTACGAGCAGTACTTC. This gives the protein CASSLGTSGSYEQYF. Full variable domain (rest looked up from reference TRBV5-6 and TRBJ2-7): DAGVTQSPTHLIKTRGQQVTLRCSPKSGHDTVSWYQQALGQGPQFIFQYYEEEERQRGNFPDRFSGHQFPNYSSELNVNALLLGDSALYLCASSLGTSGSYEQYFGPGTRLTVT.

The rearrangement joins TRBV27 to TRBJ2-5; a weak D match, TRBD2 (5 bases). The CDR3 runs to 15 residues. The germline V gene has CDR1 MNHEY and CDR2 SMNVEV (reference sequence). Trimming shortened V by 1 base and J by 5 bases, and 14 bases separated the two germline ends. CDR3 nucleotides: TGTGCCAGCAGTTTATATAGGACTCGGAGGGAGACCCAGTACTTC. As protein: CASSLYRTRRETQYF.

This chain links TRBV28 with TRBJ2-1; D might be TRBD2 (5 bases). V was pared by 6 bases and J by 2 bases, with 17 bases between. The CDR3 sequence is 16 residues long. The germline V gene has CDR1 MDHEN and CDR2 SYDVKM. The DNA for the CDR3 is TGTGCCAGCAGCCCCTCTACTCGCGGGCCCTACAATGAGCAGTTCTTC. Protein product: CASSPSTRGPYNEQFF.

V and J are TRBV11-2 and TRBJ1-3; D is unclear. The CDR3 loop spans 13 amino acids. Germline V gives CDR1 SGHAT, CDR2 FQNNGV. Trimming cost V 5 bases and J 2 bases, with 7 bases left between them. The CDR3 protein is CASSPLAGNTIYF. Written as DNA, the CDR3 is TGTGCCAGCAGCCCCCTCGCTGGAAACACCATATATTTT.

This clone was seen once. This rearrangement joins TRBV6-5 to TRBJ2-7; 7 bases fit TRBD1. The V gene's germline CDR1 is MNHEY and CDR2 SVGAGI. V was pared by 0 bases and J by 3 bases, with 2 bases of the junction left unmatched. The CDR3 is 14 amino acids. CDR3 coding DNA: TGTGCCAGCAGTTACTCGGGGACAGACTACGAGCAGTACTTC. The encoded protein is CASSYSGTDYEQYF.

The CDR3 nucleotides read TGTGCCAGCACTTGGCGGAGCGGTACCTACAATGAGCAGTTCTTC. Translating it yields CASTWRSGTYNEQFF. J is TRBJ2-1 and V is TRBV6-5; possible D gene TRBD2, 5 bases. From germline, CDR1 is MNHEY and CDR2 SVGAGI. Trimming left V 7 bases short and J 2 bases short, with 15 bases between. The CDR3 consists of 15 residues.

The rearrangement uses TRBV7-9 and TRBJ2-1; TRBD2 aligns across 8 bases. The CDR3 runs 13 residues. Germline CDR1 is SEHNR and CDR2 is FQNEAQ (reference sequence). V lost 8 bases and J lost 6; bases outside the gene matches: 6. The CDR3 nucleotides are TGTGCCAGCCGGGAGGGCTTAGGCAATGAGCAGTTCTTC. Its protein product is CASREGLGNEQFF.

This chain joins TRBV19 and TRBJ1-5; D gene ambiguous. CDR1 is LNHDA, CDR2 SQIVND, per germline (reference sequence). V was pared by 4 bases and J by 0 bases, with 22 bases between. This CDR3 has 19 residues. The CDR3, as DNA: TGTGCCAGTAGTACTGATCACCGTCAGATCCTAGATAGCAATCAGCCCCAGCATTTT. Its protein is CASSTDHRQILDSNQPQHF.

The rearrangement joins TRBV18 to TRBJ1-1; TRBD1 agrees at 8 bases. Trimming at V came to 6 bases and at J to 0 bases, leaving 6 bases not matched to a gene. CDR1 is KGHSH, CDR2 LQKENI, per germline. The CDR3 runs to 15 residues. The CDR3 DNA reads TGTGCCAGCTCGCCGACAGGGGCCCTGAACACTGAAGCTTTCTTT. As protein: CASSPTGALNTEAFF.

The V call is TRBV29-1, the J call TRBJ2-3; TRBD1 agrees at 8 bases. V gave up 7 bases and J gave up 3 bases; unmatched junction bases: 6. This CDR3 region has 13 residues. The germline CDR1 and CDR2 sequences are SQVTM and ANQGSEA. The CDR3 coding sequence is TGCAGCGGTCTGACAGGGGCTACAGATACGCAGTATTTT. Translated: CSGLTGATDTQYF.

The gene calls are TRBV7-9 and TRBJ1-1, with D perhaps TRBD1 (5 bases). Trimming shortened V by 2 bases and J by 0 bases, and 16 bases separated the two germline ends. The germline V gene encodes CDR1 SEHNR and CDR2 FQNEAQ (reference sequence). The CDR3 contains 17 residues. The CDR3 protein is CASSLFRGIRMNTEAFF. The CDR3 DNA reads TGTGCCAGCAGCTTATTTCGGGGGATAAGGATGAACACTGAAGCTTTCTTT.

The rearrangement links TRBV6-1 to TRBJ1-3, with D perhaps matching TRBD1 (5 bases). The germline V and J ends were trimmed by 5 bases and 6 bases, with 11 bases remaining between them. The CDR3 has 13 residues. The germline V gene encodes CDR1 MNHNS and CDR2 SASEGT. CDR3 bases: TGTGCCAGCAGTCCCGGACACCAAAACACCATATATTTT. It is translated as CASSPGHQNTIYF.

The chain couples TRBV6-5 to TRBJ2-3, with 9 bases identical to TRBD2. Germline CDR1 reads MNHEY; CDR2 reads SVGAGI. V was pared by 5 bases and J by 2 bases, with 5 bases of the junction left unmatched. This CDR3 comprises 15 residues. The CDR3, as DNA: TGTGCCAGCAGTCCTAGCGGGAAGCTCACAGATACGCAGTATTTT. Encoded protein: CASSPSGKLTDTQYF.

This chain joins TRBV28 and TRBJ2-3; 8 bases are shared with TRBD1. Germline CDR1 reads MDHEN; CDR2 reads SYDVKM. The junction had 4 bases not matched to a gene; V was cut back by 5 bases and J by 3 bases. The CDR3 runs 14 residues. CDR3: CASSPGQGTDTQYF. DNA for the CDR3: TGTGCCAGCAGTCCCGGACAGGGAACAGATACGCAGTATTTT.

The gene calls are TRBV19 and TRBJ1-1, with 10 nucleotides matching TRBD1. Germline assignment: CDR1 LNHDA and CDR2 SQIVND (reference sequence). The CDR3 consists of 15 residues. The trim removed 3 bases at V and 2 bases at J, leaving 3 bases unmatched. The CDR3 loop reads CASSMTGGINTEAFF. DNA for the CDR3: TGTGCCAGTAGTATGACAGGGGGCATAAACACTGAAGCTTTCTTT.

The V and J genes are TRBV5-1 and TRBJ2-7; D might be TRBD2 (5 bases). CDR1 and CDR2 (germline): SGHRS, YFSETQ. The CDR3 length is 15 residues. The germline V and J ends were trimmed by 1 base and 5 bases, with 16 bases remaining between them. The CDR3 DNA reads as TGCGCCAGCAGCTTGCAAGGGATTCTCGGGAACGAGCAGTACTTC. This codes for CASSLQGILGNEQYF.